The 10 T cell receptor beta chains below were found in one sample sequenced in a study of OX40 agonist ivuxolimab in advanced cancers. The data were produced by immunoSEQ multiplex PCR, yet TCRdb's version contains in-frame clones alone and is incomplete. There are 100,000 or so clones in the sample; around 90% occur only once, and approximately 0.55% lies in the top ten. Sample: CD4+ or CD8+ T cells sorted from blood, taken in a trial of the OX40 agonist ivuxolimab. The receptor source for this set is an adult with an advanced solid tumor such as melanoma, head and neck, liver or kidney cancer.

V and J are TRBV6-5 and TRBJ1-1; D may be TRBD1 (6 bases). Germline lookup yields CDR1 MNHEY and CDR2 SVGAGI. There are 14 residues in the CDR3. Trimming shortened V by 0 bases and J by 8 bases, and 13 bases separated the two germline ends. The CDR3, as DNA: TGTGCCAGCAGTTACTCATGGGGGCCCGGCGAAGCTTTCTTT. Protein product: CASSYSWGPGEAFF.

This sequence joins TRBV4-3 and TRBJ1-4, with D tentatively TRBD1 (6 bases). The CDR3 is 14 amino acids. CDR1 LGHNA and CDR2 YSLEER come from the germline V gene. With 6 bases removed from V and 4 bases from J, the gap between germline ends came to 12 bases. Written as DNA, the CDR3 is TGCGCCAGCAGATCGGACAGCTTTAATGAAAAACTGTTTTTT. Residues: CASRSDSFNEKLFF.

V gene TRBV7-2 combines with J gene TRBJ2-1; TRBD2 matches 12 bases. V dropped 4 bases and J dropped 8; count of bases not matched to a gene: 15. This CDR3 region has 18 residues. The V gene's germline CDR1 is SGHTA and CDR2 FQGNSA. CDR3 protein: CASSYGTSGLAVVDEQFF. CDR3 DNA: TGTGCCAGCAGCTACGGGACTAGCGGGCTGGCGGTGGTCGATGAGCAGTTCTTC.

The V call is TRBV15, the J call TRBJ2-2, with D hard to call. Deletions cut 1 base from V and 3 bases from J, with 6 bases between. Per the germline V gene, CDR1 is LNHNV and CDR2 is YYDKDF (reference sequence). The CDR3 extends over 14 amino acids. As DNA, the CDR3 is TGTGCCACCAGCAGAGCCCGGGACACCGGGGAGCTGTTTTTT. Protein sequence: CATSRARDTGELFF.

The rearrangement joins TRBV7-2 to TRBJ2-1; D is ambiguous. Germline-derived CDR1 and CDR2 are SGHTA and FQGNSA. Trimming shortened V by 5 bases and J by 8 bases, and 16 bases separated the two germline ends. The CDR3 length is 14 residues. CDR3 residues: CASSPLTMPHEQFF. CDR3 DNA sequence: TGTGCCAGCAGCCCTCTAACTATGCCCCATGAGCAGTTCTTC.

The rearrangement links TRBV19 to TRBJ2-7; 10 bases map to TRBD1. J lost 4 bases, V lost 5 bases, and 5 bases had no gene match. The CDR3 has 14 residues. Per germline, CDR1 LNHDA and CDR2 SQIVND (reference sequence). Here the CDR3 reads CASSPGQGKYEQYF. DNA for the CDR3: TGTGCCAGTAGTCCGGGACAGGGGAAGTACGAGCAGTACTTC.

The chain combines TRBV7-2 with TRBJ2-1; 7 nucleotides agree with TRBD1. V lost 7 bases and J lost 6; bases outside the gene matches: 9. Germline assignment: CDR1 SGHTA and CDR2 FQGNSA. This CDR3 is 14 amino acids long. This CDR3 reads CASTFVDRTNEQFF. In nucleotides, the CDR3 is TGTGCCAGCACATTTGTGGACAGGACCAATGAGCAGTTCTTC.

The CDR3 coding sequence is TGTGCCAGCAGCTTTTACGGACTAGCGGGGGTTGAGCAGTTCTTC. Its protein product is CASSFYGLAGVEQFF. This chain uses TRBV5-6 with TRBJ2-1; 13 bases fit TRBD2. The CDR3 loop spans 15 amino acids. Germline V gene sequence: CDR1 SGHDT, CDR2 YYEEEE. The junction had 5 bases not matched to a gene; V was cut back by 2 bases and J by 9 bases.

Concerning this clone itself: Other DNA sequences in this specimen translate into the identical CDR3. The genes are TRBV9 and TRBJ2-5; TRBD2 agrees at 7 bases. Germline-derived CDR1 and CDR2 are SGDLS and YYNGEE. V lost 2 bases, J lost 2 bases, and 0 bases stayed unmatched. CDR3 size: 13 residues. The CDR3 nucleotides read TGTGCCAGCAGCGTGGGAGGGCAAGAGACCCAGTACTTC. Protein: CASSVGGQETQYF.

J is TRBJ1-3 and V is TRBV19; possible D gene TRBD1, 6 bases. The CDR3 loop spans 17 amino acids. Germline lookup yields CDR1 LNHDA and CDR2 SQIVND (reference sequence). The ends were cut back, 5 bases at V and 4 bases at J, with 21 bases in the middle. The CDR3 bases are TGTGCCAGTAGTTCGAGGACAGCGCTAACTCTGGGAAACACCATATATTTT. This codes for CASSSRTALTLGNTIYF. Full variable domain (missing parts from reference TRBV19 and TRBJ1-3): DGGITQSPKYLFRKEGQNVTLSCEQNLNHDAMYWYRQDPGQGLRLIYYSQIVNDFQKGDIAEGYSVSREKKESFPLTVTSAQKNPTAFYLCASSSRTALTLGNTIYFGEGSWLTVV.